This T cell receptor beta chain was sequenced during a study of cytomegalovirus exposure and HLA in healthy donors. Study background: Researchers previously reported finding 100 million or so unique TCR beta sequences from 170 million or so T cells.

General study findings and limits: The sole available immune exposure information was CMV serostatus. V- and J-gene trimming in TCR beta was tied to a missense DCLRE1C variant by an analysis performed later.

This clone came up a few times. Its antigen is unknown. PCR primers comprised 60 Vbeta and 13 Jbeta primers. Authors' processing steps: Among the unique TCR beta chains that a later analysis counted, around 82 million in all, about 11 million were shared. The method was immunoSEQ multiplex PCR; TCRdb's version includes in-frame clones alone and lacks a portion of them. V and J calls and clone size are as listed in that table; D and trimming were resolved from the DNA. The repertoire holds approximately 290,000 clones, with 80% as singletons. V dropped 0 bases and J dropped 1; count of bases not matched to a gene: 3. The CDR3 is 16 residues long. From germline, CDR1 is LGHNA and CDR2 YNFKEQ.

The chain uses TRBV4-2 and TRBJ2-1; 7 bases map to TRBD1. This clonotype was obtained from a girl aged 2-15 years in good health and CMV-seronegative. The sequencing input was PBMCs. The CDR3 protein is CASSQEVQGSYNEQFF. CDR3 nucleotide sequence: TGTGCCAGCAGCCAAGAGGTACAGGGGTCCTACAATGAGCAGTTCTTC.